The 9 T cell receptor beta chains below come from one sample, sequenced in a study of shared clonotypes between healthy human individuals. In the naive CD8 group, cells lacked CD45RO and were positively selected for CCR7, so terminally differentiated effector memory CD45RA+ cells were left out. The table came from immunoSEQ multiplex PCR; TCRdb's copy has only in-frame clones and leaves some out. This table has around 1.9 million clones, around 93% appearing once. Sequenced: naive CD8+ T cells from PBMCs. The origin of the receptors is a man aged 18 to 30 in good health. Some clones in this sample may be carry-over from other donors' samples.

This chain links TRBV9 with TRBJ2-7; 7 nucleotides line up with TRBD2. Germline loops: CDR1 SGDLS, CDR2 YYNGEE. The CDR3 spans 13 residues. The V segment lost 6 bases and the J segment 6 bases; nucleotides outside the gene matches: 9. The CDR3 protein is CASTGGGPGEQYF. As DNA, the CDR3 is TGTGCCAGCACGGGGGGAGGGCCGGGCGAGCAGTACTTC.

V usage is TRBV28 and J usage is TRBJ1-1; D call uncertain. The CDR3 is made up of 13 amino acids. Germline lookup yields CDR1 MDHEN and CDR2 SYDVKM. V was shortened by 4 bases and J by 0 bases, with 6 bases between the two germline ends. The CDR3 DNA reads TGTGCCAGCAGTTGGGTTGTGAACACTGAAGCTTTCTTT. Translating gives CASSWVVNTEAFF.

The chain has TRBV4-3 and TRBJ2-5, with unresolved D. Germline CDR1 LGHNA, CDR2 YSLEER. The CDR3 is made up of 16 amino acids. V was pared by 2 bases and J by 5 bases, with 18 bases between. CDR3 nucleotides: TGCGCCAGCAGCCAATCCCGCGGAAGACGCTGGGAGACCCAGTACTTC. Translating it yields CASSQSRGRRWETQYF.

The chain couples TRBV7-6 to TRBJ1-1; D might be TRBD1 (5 bases). Germline values: CDR1 SGHVS, CDR2 FNYEAQ. This CDR3 region has 16 residues. The V gene lost 0 bases and the J gene lost 1 base, with 12 bases spanning the gap. CDR3 nucleotides: TGTGCCAGCAGCTTAGCGGGGCCGTGGGGGAACACTGAAGCTTTCTTT. Protein product: CASSLAGPWGNTEAFF.

Notes on this clone: The same CDR3 can be traced to other DNA sequences in this sample. The J gene is TRBJ2-7, the V gene TRBV5-1; no firm D call. Trimming stripped 1 base from V and 2 bases from J, with 7 bases between. Germline V gene lookup returns CDR1 SGHRS and CDR2 YFSETQ. This CDR3 contains 13 residues. The CDR3 DNA follows: TGCGCCAGCAGCTTGACACCCCCCTACGAGCAGTACTTC. The encoded protein is CASSLTPPYEQYF.

As for this clone: Additional DNA sequences in this sample encode the identical CDR3. This chain uses TRBV9 with TRBJ2-1; no clear D gene. CDR3 length: 13 amino acids. The germline CDR1 and CDR2 sequences are SGDLS and YYNGEE. The V gene lost 0 bases and the J gene lost 3 bases, with 4 bases spanning the gap. CDR3 region: CASSVGDYNEQFF. CDR3 nucleotides: TGTGCCAGCAGCGTAGGGGACTACAATGAGCAGTTCTTC.

In this sample, this clone turned up once. The chain has TRBV2 and TRBJ2-3, with TRBD2 matching over 7 bases. This CDR3 is built from 16 residues. Germline CDR1 is SNHLY and CDR2 is FYNNEI. V lost 6 bases and J lost 2; bases outside the gene matches: 11. The CDR3 loop is CASRPSSGSPTDTQYF. The CDR3 nucleotides read TGTGCCAGCAGACCATCTAGCGGCTCCCCCACAGATACGCAGTATTTT.

On this clone itself: The same CDR3 also results from other DNA sequences found in this sample. The CDR3 bases are TGTGCCAGCAGCGTCACGGGGAGCAATCAGCCCCAGCATTTT. Amino acids: CASSVTGSNQPQHF. The V and J genes are TRBV7-9 and TRBJ1-5; D is unresolved. Deletions cut 5 bases from V and 1 base from J, with 9 bases between. CDR1 SEHNR and CDR2 FQNEAQ come from the germline V gene (reference sequence). This CDR3 contains 14 residues.

In the case of this clone: Other DNA variants within this sample encode the same CDR3. The rearrangement uses TRBV11-2 and TRBJ2-7; perhaps TRBD2 as D (5 bases). CDR1 is SGHAT and CDR2 is FQNNGV in the germline V gene. V lost 8 bases and J lost 4, with 12 bases in between. The CDR3 length is 12 residues. The CDR3 DNA reads TGTGCCAGCTCAAGGACTGGTTACGAGCAGTACTTC. It yields the protein CASSRTGYEQYF. The full variable domain, rest sourced from reference TRBV11-2 and TRBJ2-7, is EAGVAQSPRYKIIEKRQSVAFWCNPISGHATLYWYQQILGQGPKLLIQFQNNGVVDDSQLPKDRFSAERLKGVDSTLKIQPAKLEDSAVYLCASSRTGYEQYFGPGTRLTVT.